The clone carrying this T cell receptor (beta chain) was counted a few times. This record belongs to a study of T-cell memory formation after mild COVID-19. TCRdb itself ran the 5' RACE reads through MiXCR, one entry per CDR3 protein. The sample shows hundreds of thousands of distinct CDR3 sequences, roughly 23% of them seen only once. V gave up 5 bases and J gave up 2 bases, with 17 bases separating them. Germline V lookup: CDR1 SGHAT, CDR2 FQNNGV. This CDR3 contains 16 residues. The clonotype originates from an adult woman who had mild COVID-19 (a few samples of this study predate the infection). Cell type and time point are not known. V is TRBV11-2 and J is TRBJ2-3; tentatively, D is TRBD1 (5 bases). The sample comprised PBMCs or a T cell subset sorted from them (not recorded which). CDR3 in DNA: TGTGCCAGCAGCCAAAAGTTCTGGGGCTCCACAGATACGCAGTATTTT. Amino acids: CASSQKFWGSTDTQYF.